The T cell receptor beta chain described here comes from a study of molecular identifiers for immune sequencing clone quantification. Points from the study as a whole: The sizes of highly expanded clones could be underestimated when identical TCR molecules share a barcode.

MiXCR, applied by TCRdb to the PCR reads, yields one record per CDR3 protein. The sample records 85,000 to 95,000 distinct CDR3 sequences, 15% to 20% being singletons. This clonotype was observed at least ten times. As yet, its antigen is unknown. Trimming pared 0 bases from V and 1 base from J, leaving 6 bases between. Per the germline V gene, CDR1 is SGHTS and CDR2 is YDEGEE. The CDR3 covers 14 residues. This TCR was recovered from a human donor in good health. Some libraries in this study had Jurkat cell RNA spiked in. The sequenced sample was naive CD8+ T cells from blood, with Jurkat cell RNA spiked in. The subset denotes: FACS-sorted CD8+CD4-CCR7+CD45RA+ naive T cells. The chain joins TRBV5-8 to TRBJ2-3, with D unresolved. The DNA of the CDR3 is TGTGCCAGCAGCTTGGGGTTTGGCACAGATACGCAGTATTTT. This codes for CASSLGFGTDTQYF.